These 6 T cell receptor beta chains were all obtained from the same sample, sequenced in a study of read filtering for tumor transcriptome and immune sequencing. From roughly 390 ng of RNA, a library with molecular barcoded alpha/delta and beta/gamma adaptors was made. TCRdb reprocessed the reads via MiXCR and lists one record per CDR3 protein. This repertoire shows some 48,000 distinct CDR3 sequences, approximately 18% found once; its top ten account for 15%. The sample consisted of a population of CD138-negative cells sorted from bone marrow. Receptor source: a donor at least 40 years old with multiple myeloma.

About this clonotype: This may be a read error, as it is one base from a much larger clone. The chain combines TRBV20-1 with TRBJ2-1; 9 bases agree with TRBD2. J was trimmed by 3 bases and V by 8 bases; bases with no gene match: 8. Germline CDR1 DFQATT, CDR2 SNEGSKA (reference sequence). The CDR3 runs to 14 residues. This chain's CDR3 is CSTQETSGYNEQFF. The CDR3 DNA follows: TGCAGTACTCAGGAGACTAGCGGCTACAATGAGCAGTTCTTC.

The sample holds many counts of this clonotype. The chain uses TRBV20-1 and TRBJ2-7; D ambiguous. The germline V gene encodes CDR1 DFQATT and CDR2 SNEGSKA (reference sequence). The CDR3 has 14 amino acids. V lost 0 bases and J lost 3, with 12 bases in between. The chain's CDR3 is CSARDPRRNYEQYF. CDR3 in DNA: TGCAGTGCTAGAGACCCGAGGAGAAACTACGAGCAGTACTTC.

As DNA, the CDR3 is TGTGCCAGCAGCTTAGTGGGCCTAGCGGGAGGTCCCTACAATGAGCAGTTCTTC. Translated: CASSLVGLAGGPYNEQFF. The V gene is TRBV11-2, the J gene TRBJ2-1; TRBD2 matches 11 bases. Germline-derived CDR1 and CDR2 are SGHAT and FQNNGV. The CDR3 is made up of 18 amino acids. V was clipped by 1 base and J by 2 bases; unmatched bases: 7.

Many counts were recorded for this clonotype. The V call is TRBV29-1, the J call TRBJ2-1; D call uncertain. In germline, CDR1 is SQVTM, CDR2 ANQGSEA. Trimming left V 1 base short and J 5 bases short, with 3 bases between. The CDR3 covers 11 residues. The CDR3 here is CSVEGNNEQFF. In DNA form, the CDR3 reads TGCAGCGTTGAAGGTAACAATGAGCAGTTCTTC.

This clonotype was observed once. Relative to the germline gene, one junction end is altered; a read error may explain this. This rearrangement joins TRBV19 to TRBJ2-2; possibly TRBD1 or TRBD2 for D (5 bases each). In germline, CDR1 is LNHDA, CDR2 SQIVND (reference sequence). This CDR3 region has 15 residues. CDR3 amino acids: CASRSGTANTGEPFF. The CDR3 DNA is TGTGCCAGTAGATCCGGGACCGCGAACACCGGGGAGCCGTTTTTT.

This clonotype has ten or more counts. The chain has TRBV5-1 and TRBJ2-1; D is unresolved. V was shortened by 0 bases and J by 5 bases, with 9 bases between the two germline ends. Germline V lookup: CDR1 SGHRS, CDR2 YFSETQ. This CDR3 has 14 residues. CDR3 protein: CASSLGLADNEQFF. CDR3 sequence (DNA): TGCGCCAGCAGCTTGGGTCTGGCGGACAATGAGCAGTTCTTC.